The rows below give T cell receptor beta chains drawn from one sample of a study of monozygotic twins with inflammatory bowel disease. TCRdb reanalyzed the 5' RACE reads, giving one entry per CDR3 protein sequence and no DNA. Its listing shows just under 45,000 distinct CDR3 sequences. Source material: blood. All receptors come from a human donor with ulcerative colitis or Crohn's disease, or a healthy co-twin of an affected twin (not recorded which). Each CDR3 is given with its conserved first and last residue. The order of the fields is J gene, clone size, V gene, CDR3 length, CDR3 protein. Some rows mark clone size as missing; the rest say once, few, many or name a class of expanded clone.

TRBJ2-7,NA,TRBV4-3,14,CASSQDLRTSEQYF
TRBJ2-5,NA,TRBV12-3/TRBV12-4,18,CASSGSGLAGAKGETQYF
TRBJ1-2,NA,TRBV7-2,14,CANQERGSNYGYTF
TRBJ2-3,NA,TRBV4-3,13,CASSQGGPDTQYF
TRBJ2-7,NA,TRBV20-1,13,CSARGGNSDEQYF
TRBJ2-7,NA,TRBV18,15,CASSAGTGGEYEQYF
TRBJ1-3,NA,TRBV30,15,CAWSQSATAGNTIYF
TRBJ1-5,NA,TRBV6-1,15,CASSEQSRGNQPQHF
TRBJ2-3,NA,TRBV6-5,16,CASSYVVAGSTDTQYF
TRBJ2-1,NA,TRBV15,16,CATSRSRTSGGTEQFF
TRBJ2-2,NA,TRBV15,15,CATSKGGPGTGELFF
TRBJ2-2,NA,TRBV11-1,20,CASSLAPGQGKGMNTGELFF
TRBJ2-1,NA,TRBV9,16,CASSVAAGLGYNEQFF
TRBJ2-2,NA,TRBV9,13,CASSVVDGGELFF
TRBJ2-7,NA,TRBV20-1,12,CSASGSGYEQYF
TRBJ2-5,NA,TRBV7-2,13,CASSLGAGETQYF
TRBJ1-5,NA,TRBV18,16,CASSPGRIQSNQPQHF
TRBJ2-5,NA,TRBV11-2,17,CASSALKGGGIGETQYF
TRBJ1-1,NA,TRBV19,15,CASSISWASNTEAFF
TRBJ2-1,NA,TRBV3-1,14,CATGSRDRVTQQFF
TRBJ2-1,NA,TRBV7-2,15,CASSLAGQGYNEQFF
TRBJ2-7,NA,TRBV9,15,CASSVTPTGAYEQYF
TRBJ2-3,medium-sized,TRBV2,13,CASNGVGTDTQYF
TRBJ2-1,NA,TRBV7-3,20,CASSSPGGLAEGISYNEQFF
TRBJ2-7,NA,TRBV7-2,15,CASSENRSGAGEQYF
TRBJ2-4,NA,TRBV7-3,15,CASSRTGEGKNIQYF
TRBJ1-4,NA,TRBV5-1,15,CASSFGPGNNEKLFF
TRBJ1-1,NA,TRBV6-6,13,CASSYGVRPEAFF
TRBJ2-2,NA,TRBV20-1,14,CSAIRGVRTGELFF
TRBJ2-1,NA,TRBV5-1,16,CASSLEGTGLSNEQFF
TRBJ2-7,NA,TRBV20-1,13,CSARDEKREGQYF